The clone carrying this T cell receptor (beta chain) was observed a handful of times. This entry is derived from a study of blood T cell repertoires in COVID-19. Study summary: From the United States, Italy and Spain came samples of acute and convalescent COVID-19.

V lost 3 bases, J lost 6 bases, and 2 bases stayed unmatched. From germline, CDR1 is LGHDT and CDR2 YNNKEL (reference sequence). This CDR3 region has 15 residues. As processed by the authors: Scientists estimated how many nucleated cells there were by amplifying reference gene primers. Profiling relied on immunoSEQ multiplex PCR, and the TCRdb table lists in-frame clones only, not all of them. V and J calls plus clone size are reproduced from that table; the DNA served to infer D and trimming. The top ten hold approximately 4.3% of the sample, which has 40,000 to 45,000 clones, around nine tenths seen once.

The sequence was obtained from a man between 60 and 75 years old with acute or convalescent COVID-19. This chain links TRBV3-1 (or the pseudogene TRBV3-2) with TRBJ2-1; 13 nucleotides match TRBD2. Sequenced material: peripheral blood. The CDR3 coding sequence is TGTGCCAGCAGCCAGACTAGCGGGGGGCCCAATGAGCAGTTCTTC. Protein: CASSQTSGGPNEQFF.